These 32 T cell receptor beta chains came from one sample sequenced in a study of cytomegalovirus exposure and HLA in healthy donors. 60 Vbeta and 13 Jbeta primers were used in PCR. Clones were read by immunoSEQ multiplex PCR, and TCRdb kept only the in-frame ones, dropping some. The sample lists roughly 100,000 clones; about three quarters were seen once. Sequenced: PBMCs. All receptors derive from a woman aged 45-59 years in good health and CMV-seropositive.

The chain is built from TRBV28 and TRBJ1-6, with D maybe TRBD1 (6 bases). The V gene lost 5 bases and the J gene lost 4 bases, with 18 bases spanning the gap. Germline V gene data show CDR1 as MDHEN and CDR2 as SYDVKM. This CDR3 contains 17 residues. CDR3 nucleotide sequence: TGTGCCAGCAGTCTACTTACAGGGAAGGTTTATAATTCACCCCTCCACTTT. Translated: CASSLLTGKVYNSPLHF.

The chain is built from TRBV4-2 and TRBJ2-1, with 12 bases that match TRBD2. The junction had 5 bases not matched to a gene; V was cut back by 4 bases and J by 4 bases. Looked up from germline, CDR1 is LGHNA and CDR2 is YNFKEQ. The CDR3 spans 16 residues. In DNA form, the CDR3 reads TGTGCCAGCAGCCCCTTACTAGCGGGGGGTTACAATGAGCAGTTCTTC. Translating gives CASSPLLAGGYNEQFF.

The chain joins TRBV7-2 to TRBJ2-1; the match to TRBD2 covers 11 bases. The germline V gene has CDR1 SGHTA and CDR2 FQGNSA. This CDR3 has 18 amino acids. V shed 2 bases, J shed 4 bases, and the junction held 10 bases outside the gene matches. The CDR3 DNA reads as TGTGCCAGCAGCTTACTTGCGGTGCTAGCGGGGGGTTACAATGAGCAGTTCTTC. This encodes CASSLLAVLAGGYNEQFF.

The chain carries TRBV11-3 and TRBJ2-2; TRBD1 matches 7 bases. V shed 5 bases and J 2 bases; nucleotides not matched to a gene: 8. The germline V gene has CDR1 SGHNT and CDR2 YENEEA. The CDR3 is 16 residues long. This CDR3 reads CASSTQGSRNTGELFF. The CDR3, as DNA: TGTGCCAGCAGCACACAGGGGTCCCGAAACACCGGGGAGCTGTTTTTT.

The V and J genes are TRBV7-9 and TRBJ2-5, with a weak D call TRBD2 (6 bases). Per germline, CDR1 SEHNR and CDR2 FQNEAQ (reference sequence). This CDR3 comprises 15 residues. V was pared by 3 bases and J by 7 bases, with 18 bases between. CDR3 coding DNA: TGTGCCAGCAGCTTCGGACTATCCCTTGGTGGGACCCAGTACTTC. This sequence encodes CASSFGLSLGGTQYF.

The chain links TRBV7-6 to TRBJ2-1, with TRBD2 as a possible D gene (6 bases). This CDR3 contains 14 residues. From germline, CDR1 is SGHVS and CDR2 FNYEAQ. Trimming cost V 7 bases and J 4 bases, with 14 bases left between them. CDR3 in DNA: TGTGCCAGCATCCCGACTAGATCGTACAATGAGCAGTTCTTC. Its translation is CASIPTRSYNEQFF.

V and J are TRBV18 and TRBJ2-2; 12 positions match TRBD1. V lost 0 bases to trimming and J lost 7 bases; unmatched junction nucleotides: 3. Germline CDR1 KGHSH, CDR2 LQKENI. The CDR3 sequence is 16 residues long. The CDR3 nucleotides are TGTGCCAGCTCACCACCGGGACAGGGGGCGGACGGGGAGCTGTTTTTT. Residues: CASSPPGQGADGELFF.

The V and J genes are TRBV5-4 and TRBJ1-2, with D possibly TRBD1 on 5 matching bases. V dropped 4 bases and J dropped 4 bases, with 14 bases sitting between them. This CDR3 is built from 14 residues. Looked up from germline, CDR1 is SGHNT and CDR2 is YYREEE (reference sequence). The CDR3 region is CASSPDTSGYGYTF. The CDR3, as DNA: TGTGCCAGCAGCCCGGACACTTCTGGCTATGGCTACACCTTC. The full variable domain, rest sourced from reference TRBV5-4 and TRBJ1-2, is ETGVTQSPTHLIKTRGQQVTLRCSSQSGHNTVSWYQQALGQGPQFIFQYYREEENGRGNFPPRFSGLQFPNYSSELNVNALELDDSALYLCASSPDTSGYGYTFGSGTRLTVV.

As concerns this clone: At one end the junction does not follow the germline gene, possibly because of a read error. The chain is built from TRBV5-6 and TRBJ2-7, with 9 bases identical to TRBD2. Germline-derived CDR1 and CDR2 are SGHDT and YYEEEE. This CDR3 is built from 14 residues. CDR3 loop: CASNLGLASYEQYF. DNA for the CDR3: TGTGCCAGCAACTTGGGACTAGCCAGCTACGAGCAGTACTTC.

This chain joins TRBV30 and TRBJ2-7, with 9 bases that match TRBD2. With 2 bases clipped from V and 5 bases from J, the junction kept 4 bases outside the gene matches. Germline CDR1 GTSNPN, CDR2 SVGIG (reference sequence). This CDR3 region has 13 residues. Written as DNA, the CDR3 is TGTGCCTGGAGTACCCTAGCGGGGAACGAGCAGTACTTC. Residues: CAWSTLAGNEQYF. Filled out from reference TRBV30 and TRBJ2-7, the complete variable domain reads SQTIHQWPATLVQPVGSPLSLECTVEGTSNPNLYWYRQAAGRGLQLLFYSVGIGQISSEVPQNLSASRPQDRQFILSSKKLLLSDSGFYLCAWSTLAGNEQYFGPGTRLTVT.

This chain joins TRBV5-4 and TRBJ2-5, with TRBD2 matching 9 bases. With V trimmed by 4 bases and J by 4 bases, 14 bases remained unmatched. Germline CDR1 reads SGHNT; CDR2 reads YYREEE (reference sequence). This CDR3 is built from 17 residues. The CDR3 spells CASSPGPLAGRGETQYF. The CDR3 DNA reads TGTGCCAGCAGCCCGGGACCCCTAGCGGGGAGGGGAGAGACCCAGTACTTC.

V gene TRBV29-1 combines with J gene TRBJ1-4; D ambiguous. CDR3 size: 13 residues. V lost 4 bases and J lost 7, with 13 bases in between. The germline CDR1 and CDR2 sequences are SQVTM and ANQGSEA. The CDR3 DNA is TGCAGCGTTGCTGAGGGCAGGAGTGAAAAACTGTTTTTT. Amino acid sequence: CSVAEGRSEKLFF. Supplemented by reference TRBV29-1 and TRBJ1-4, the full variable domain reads SAVISQKPSRDICQRGTSLTIQCQVDSQVTMMFWYRQQPGQSLTLIATANQGSEATYESGFVIDKFPISRPNLTFSTLTVSNMSPEDSSIYLCSVAEGRSEKLFFGSGTQLSVL.

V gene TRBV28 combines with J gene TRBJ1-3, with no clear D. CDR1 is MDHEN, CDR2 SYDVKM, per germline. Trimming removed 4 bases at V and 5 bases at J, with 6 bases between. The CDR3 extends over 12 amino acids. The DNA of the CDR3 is TGTGCCAGCAGTTCCATTCGAAACACCATATATTTT. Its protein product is CASSSIRNTIYF.

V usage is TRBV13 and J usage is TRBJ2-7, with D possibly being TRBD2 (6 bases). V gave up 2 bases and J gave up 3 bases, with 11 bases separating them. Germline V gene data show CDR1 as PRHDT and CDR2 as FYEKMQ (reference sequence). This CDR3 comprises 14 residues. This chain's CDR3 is CASSLLLSGYEQYF. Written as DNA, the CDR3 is TGTGCCAGCAGCTTACTACTTAGCGGCTACGAGCAGTACTTC.

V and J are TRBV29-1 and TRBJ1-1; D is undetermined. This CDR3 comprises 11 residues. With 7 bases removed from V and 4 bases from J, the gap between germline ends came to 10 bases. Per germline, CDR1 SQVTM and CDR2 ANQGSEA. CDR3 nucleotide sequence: TGCAGCGGAGGGTTGGCCACTGAAGCTTTCTTT. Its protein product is CSGGLATEAFF.

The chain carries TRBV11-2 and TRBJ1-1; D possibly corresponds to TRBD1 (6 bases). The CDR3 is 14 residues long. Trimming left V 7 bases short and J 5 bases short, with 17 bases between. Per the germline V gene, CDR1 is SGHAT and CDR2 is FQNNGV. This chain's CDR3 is CASNPRGGRTEAFF. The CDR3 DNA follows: TGTGCCAGCAACCCACGGGGGGGGCGGACTGAAGCTTTCTTT.

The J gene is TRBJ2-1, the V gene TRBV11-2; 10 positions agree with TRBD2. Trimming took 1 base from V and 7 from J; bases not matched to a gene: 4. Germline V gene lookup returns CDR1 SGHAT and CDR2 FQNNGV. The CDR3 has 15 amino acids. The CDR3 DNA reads TGTGCCAGCAGCTTAGTGTTTAGCGGGGGGAATGAGCAGTTCTTC. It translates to CASSLVFSGGNEQFF.

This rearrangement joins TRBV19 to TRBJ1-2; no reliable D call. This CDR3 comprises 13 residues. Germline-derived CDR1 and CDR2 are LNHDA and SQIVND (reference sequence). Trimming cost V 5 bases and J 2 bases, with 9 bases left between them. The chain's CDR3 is CASSFGFNYGYTF. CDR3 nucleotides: TGTGCCAGTAGTTTCGGGTTCAACTATGGCTACACCTTC.

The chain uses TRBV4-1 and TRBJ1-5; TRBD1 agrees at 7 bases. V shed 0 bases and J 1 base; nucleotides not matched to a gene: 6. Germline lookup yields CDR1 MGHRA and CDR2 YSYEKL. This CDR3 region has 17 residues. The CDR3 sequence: CASSQDGGRGSNQPQHF. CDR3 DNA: TGCGCCAGCAGCCAAGATGGCGGCAGGGGGAGCAATCAGCCCCAGCATTTT.

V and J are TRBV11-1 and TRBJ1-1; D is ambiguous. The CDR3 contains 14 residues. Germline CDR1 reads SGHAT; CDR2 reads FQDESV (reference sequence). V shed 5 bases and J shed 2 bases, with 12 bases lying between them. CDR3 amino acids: CASSPRLVNTEAFF. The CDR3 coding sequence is TGTGCCAGCAGCCCTCGACTAGTTAACACTGAAGCTTTCTTT.

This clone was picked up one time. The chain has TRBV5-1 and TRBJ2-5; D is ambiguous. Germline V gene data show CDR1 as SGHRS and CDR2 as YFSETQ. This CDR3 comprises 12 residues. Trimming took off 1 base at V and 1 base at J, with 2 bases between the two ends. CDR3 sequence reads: CASSLLQETQYF. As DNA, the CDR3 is TGCGCCAGCAGCTTGCTCCAAGAGACCCAGTACTTC.

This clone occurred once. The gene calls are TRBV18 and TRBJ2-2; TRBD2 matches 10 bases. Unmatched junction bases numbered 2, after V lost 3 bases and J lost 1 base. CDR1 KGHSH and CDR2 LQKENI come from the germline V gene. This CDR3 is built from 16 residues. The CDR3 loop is CASSPRLAGNTGELFF. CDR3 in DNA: TGTGCCAGCTCACCGAGACTAGCGGGGAACACCGGGGAGCTGTTTTTT. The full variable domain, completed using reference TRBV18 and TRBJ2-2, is NAGVMQNPRHLVRRRGQEARLRCSPMKGHSHVYWYRQLPEEGLKFMVYLQKENIIDESGMPKERFSAEFPKEGPSILRIQQVVRGDSAAYFCASSPRLAGNTGELFFGEGSRLTVL.

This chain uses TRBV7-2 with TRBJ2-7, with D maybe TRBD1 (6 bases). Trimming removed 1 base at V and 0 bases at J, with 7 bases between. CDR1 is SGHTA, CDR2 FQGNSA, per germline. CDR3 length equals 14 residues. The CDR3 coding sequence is TGTGCCAGCAGCTTAGAACAGGGCTCCTACGAGCAGTACTTC. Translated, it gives CASSLEQGSYEQYF.

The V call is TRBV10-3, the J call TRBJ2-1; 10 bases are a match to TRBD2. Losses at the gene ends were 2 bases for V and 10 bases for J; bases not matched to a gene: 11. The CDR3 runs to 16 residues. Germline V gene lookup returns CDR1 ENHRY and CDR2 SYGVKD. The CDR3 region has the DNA TGTGCCATCAGTGAGGATCCTAGCGGGGGCCCGGGGGAGCAGTTCTTC. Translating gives CAISEDPSGGPGEQFF.

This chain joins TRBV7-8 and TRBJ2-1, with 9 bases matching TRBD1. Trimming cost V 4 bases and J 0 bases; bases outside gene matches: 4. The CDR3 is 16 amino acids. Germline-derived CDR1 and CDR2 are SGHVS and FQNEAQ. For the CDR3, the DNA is TGTGCCAGCAGCTCGACAGGGGGATTCTCCTACAATGAGCAGTTCTTC. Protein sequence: CASSSTGGFSYNEQFF.

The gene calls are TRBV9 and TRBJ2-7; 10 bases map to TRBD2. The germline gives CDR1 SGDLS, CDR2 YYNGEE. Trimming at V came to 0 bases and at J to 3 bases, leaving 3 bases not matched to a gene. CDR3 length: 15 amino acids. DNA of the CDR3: TGTGCCAGCAGCGTAGGTGGGACTAGCGACTACGAGCAGTACTTC. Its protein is CASSVGGTSDYEQYF.

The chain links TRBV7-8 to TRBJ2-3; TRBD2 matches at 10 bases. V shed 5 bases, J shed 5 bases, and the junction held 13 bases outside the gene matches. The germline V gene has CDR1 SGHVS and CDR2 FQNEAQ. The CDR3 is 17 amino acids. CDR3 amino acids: CASSILPAGGHGDTQYF. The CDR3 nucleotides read TGTGCCAGCAGCATCCTCCCAGCGGGGGGGCATGGAGATACGCAGTATTTT. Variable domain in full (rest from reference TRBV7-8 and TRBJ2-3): GAGVSQSPRYKVAKRGQDVALRCDPISGHVSLFWYQQALGQGPEFLTYFQNEAQLDKSGLPSDRFFAERPEGSVSTLKIQRTQQEDSAVYLCASSILPAGGHGDTQYFGPGTRLTVL.

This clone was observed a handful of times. CDR3 in DNA: TGTGCCAGCAGCGTATTCAGGGATCAGCCCCAGCATTTT. The encoded protein is CASSVFRDQPQHF. J is TRBJ1-5 and V is TRBV7-2, with D perhaps matching TRBD1 (5 bases). This CDR3 spans 13 amino acids. V was clipped by 5 bases and J by 5 bases, with 10 bases between them. Germline CDR1 and CDR2: SGHTA and FQGNSA.

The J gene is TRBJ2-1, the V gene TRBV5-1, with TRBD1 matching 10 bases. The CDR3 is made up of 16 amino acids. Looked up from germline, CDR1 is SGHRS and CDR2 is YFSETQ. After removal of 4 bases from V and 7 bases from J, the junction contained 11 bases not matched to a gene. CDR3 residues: CASSPVGGQGNNEQFF. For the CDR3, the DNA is TGCGCCAGCAGCCCAGTTGGGGGACAGGGGAATAATGAGCAGTTCTTC.

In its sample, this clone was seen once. The DNA of the CDR3 is TGTGCCAGTACTTATGGTAGGGGCGGCACCGGGGAGCTGTTTTTT. Translated: CASTYGRGGTGELFF. J is TRBJ2-2 and V is TRBV19; a weak D match, TRBD1 (5 bases). This CDR3 has 15 residues. In germline, CDR1 is LNHDA, CDR2 SQIVND (reference sequence). Trimming shortened V by 7 bases and J by 4 bases, and 16 bases separated the two germline ends. Full variable domain (rest looked up from reference TRBV19 and TRBJ2-2): DGGITQSPKYLFRKEGQNVTLSCEQNLNHDAMYWYRQDPGQGLRLIYYSQIVNDFQKGDIAEGYSVSREKKESFPLTVTSAQKNPTAFYLCASTYGRGGTGELFFGEGSRLTVL.

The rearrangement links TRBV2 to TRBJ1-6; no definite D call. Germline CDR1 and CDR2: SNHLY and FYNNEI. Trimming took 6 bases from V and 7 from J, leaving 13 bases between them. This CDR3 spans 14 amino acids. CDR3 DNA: TGTGCCAGCAGGGGTCAGGCGCTCAATTCACCCCTCCACTTT. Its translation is CASRGQALNSPLHF.

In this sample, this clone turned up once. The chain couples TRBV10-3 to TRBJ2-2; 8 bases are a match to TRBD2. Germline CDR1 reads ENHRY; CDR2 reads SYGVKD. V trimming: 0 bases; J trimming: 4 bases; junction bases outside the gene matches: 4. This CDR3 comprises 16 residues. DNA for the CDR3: TGTGCCATCAGTGAGTCGGGACTAGGGGGCACCGGGGAGCTGTTTTTT. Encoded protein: CAISESGLGGTGELFF.